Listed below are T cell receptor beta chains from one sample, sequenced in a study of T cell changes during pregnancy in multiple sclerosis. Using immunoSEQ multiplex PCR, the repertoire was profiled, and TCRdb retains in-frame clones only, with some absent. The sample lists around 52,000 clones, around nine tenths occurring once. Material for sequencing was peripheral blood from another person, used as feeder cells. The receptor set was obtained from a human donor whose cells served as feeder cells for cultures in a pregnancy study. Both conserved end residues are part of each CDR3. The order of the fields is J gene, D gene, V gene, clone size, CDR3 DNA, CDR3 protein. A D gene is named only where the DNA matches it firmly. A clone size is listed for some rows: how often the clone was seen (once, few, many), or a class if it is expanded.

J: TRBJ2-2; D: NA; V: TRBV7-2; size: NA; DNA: TGTGCCAGCAGCTTAGTGCTTCGGACCGTAGGGAACACCGGGGAGCTGTTTTTT; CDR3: CASSLVLRTVGNTGELFF
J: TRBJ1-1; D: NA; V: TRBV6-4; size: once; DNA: TGTGCCAGCTCCCTCCGGAGGGATTCTGAAGCTTTCTTT; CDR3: CASSLRRDSEAFF
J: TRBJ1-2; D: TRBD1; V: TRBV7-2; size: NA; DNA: TGTGCCAGCAGCTTCCCTCGACAGGGACTTTGGGGCTACACCTTC; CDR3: CASSFPRQGLWGYTF
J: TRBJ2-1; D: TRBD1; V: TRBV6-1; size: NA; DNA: TGTGCCAGCAGCGTGGACAGGGCTAATGAGCAGTTCTTC; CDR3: CASSVDRANEQFF
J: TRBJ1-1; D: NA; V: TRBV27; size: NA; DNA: TGTGCCAGCAGTTTATGGGGGAGGGAGAACACTGAAGCTTTCTTT; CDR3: CASSLWGRENTEAFF
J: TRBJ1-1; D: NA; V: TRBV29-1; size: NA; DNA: TGCAGCGTTGAAGTAGGAGTGGGGGGAGAAGCTTTCTTT; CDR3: CSVEVGVGGEAFF
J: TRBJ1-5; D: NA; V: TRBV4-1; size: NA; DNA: TGCGCCAGCAGCCGTTTGGGGGAAGGTGGCAATCAGCCCCAGCATTTT; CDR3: CASSRLGEGGNQPQHF
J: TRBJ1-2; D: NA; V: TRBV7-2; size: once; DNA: TGTGCCAGCAGCATGGTACCACCCCCCCATGGCTACACCTTC; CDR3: CASSMVPPPHGYTF
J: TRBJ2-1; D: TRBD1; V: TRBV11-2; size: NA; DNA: TGTGCCAGCAGCTTCCGGGACAGGGTTAGTAATGAGCAGTTCTTC; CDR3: CASSFRDRVSNEQFF
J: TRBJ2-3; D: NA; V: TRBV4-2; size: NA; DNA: TGTGCCAGCAGCCAACCACCCGGGGTTGTGACAGATACGCAGTATTTT; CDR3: CASSQPPGVVTDTQYF
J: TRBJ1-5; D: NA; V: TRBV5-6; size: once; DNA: TGTGCCAGCAGCTCGGGTCCCAATCAGCCCCAGCATTTT; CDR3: CASSSGPNQPQHF
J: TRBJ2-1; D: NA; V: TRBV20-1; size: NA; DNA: TGCAGTGCTAGCTCCTTTCCCCAGGCAATCTTC; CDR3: CSASSFPQAIF
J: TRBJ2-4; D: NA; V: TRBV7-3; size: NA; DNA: TGTGCCAGCAGCCCCGAGGGGGGAAACATTCAGTACTTC; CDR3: CASSPEGGNIQYF
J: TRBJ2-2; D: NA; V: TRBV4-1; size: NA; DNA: TGCGCCAGCAGCCCCGTCCCCCTGGGCCCCCGGACCGGGGAGCTGTTTTTT; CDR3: CASSPVPLGPRTGELFF